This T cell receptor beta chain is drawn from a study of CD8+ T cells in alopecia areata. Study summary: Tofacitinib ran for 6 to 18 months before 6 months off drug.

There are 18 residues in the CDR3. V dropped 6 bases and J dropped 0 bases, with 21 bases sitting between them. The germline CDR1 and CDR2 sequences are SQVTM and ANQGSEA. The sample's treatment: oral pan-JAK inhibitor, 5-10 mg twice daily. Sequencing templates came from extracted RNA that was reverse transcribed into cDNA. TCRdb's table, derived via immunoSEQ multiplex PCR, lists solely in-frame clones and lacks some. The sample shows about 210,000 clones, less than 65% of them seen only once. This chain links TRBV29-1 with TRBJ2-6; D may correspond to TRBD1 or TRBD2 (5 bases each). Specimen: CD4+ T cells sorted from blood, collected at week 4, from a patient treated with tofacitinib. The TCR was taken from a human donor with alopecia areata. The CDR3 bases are TGCAGCGTCTTGTTACCCGGGGCAGGAGACTCTGGGGCCAACGTCCTGACTTTC. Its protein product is CSVLLPGAGDSGANVLTF. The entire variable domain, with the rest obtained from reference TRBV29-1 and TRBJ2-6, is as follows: SAVISQKPSRDICQRGTSLTIQCQVDSQVTMMFWYRQQPGQSLTLIATANQGSEATYESGFVIDKFPISRPNLTFSTLTVSNMSPEDSSIYLCSVLLPGAGDSGANVLTFGAGSRLTVL.